This T cell receptor beta chain was captured by sequencing in a study of OX40 agonist ivuxolimab in advanced cancers. About the study as a whole: Ivuxolimab, which targeted the costimulatory receptor OX40 (CD134), was an agonistic, fully human IgG2 monoclonal antibody. The dose-escalation cohort was roughly 80% male with a mean age of about 58 years, ranging from roughly 23 to 85. Intravenous ivuxolimab was administered to patients every 2 weeks at six dose levels: 0.01, 0.1, 0.3, 1.5, 3 and 10 mg/kg. Of the roughly 54 patients in dose escalation, about 20 had hepatocellular carcinoma, around 15 had melanoma, 9 had renal cell carcinoma and 9 had head and neck cancer. Peripheral TCRbeta sequencing was intended to test whether TCR sequence diversity was altered and clonal T-cell expansion was caused by ivuxolimab. Prior anti-PD-1, anti-PD-L1 or anti-CTLA-4 therapy was permitted, and about 40% of dose-escalation patients had received checkpoint inhibitors. The paper covers the monotherapy dose-escalation part of the phase I ivuxolimab trial, which included N of about 56 patients. Partial responses occurred in three dose-escalation patients: two with cutaneous melanoma and one with hepatocellular carcinoma. Findings and caveats that apply to the study as a whole: In the 0.1-3.0 mg/kg groups, partial responders had among the lowest normalized peripheral clonal expansion, particularly in CD8+ T cells. Low levels of normalized T-cell clonal expansion were also seen in some patients who did not respond. Antigen specificity was not determined for the clonally expanded peripheral T cells. At doses of 0.1 to 3.0 mg/kg, clonal expansion of both CD4+ and CD8+ T cells in blood was seen between baseline and week 6. On average, CD8+ T cells showed more expanded clones than CD4+ T cells after ivuxolimab.

By its share of the sample, this clone is large (0.1 to 1%). The antigen it binds to is not known. No much larger clonotype is one base removed from it; base qualities were not supplied. The trial excluded patients who had a history of autoimmune disease or who were on systemic immunosuppression. In every dose cohort, peripheral blood was drawn for TCR sequencing at baseline, cycle 4 day 1, and cycle 7 day 1. The samples were taken from a phase I, first-in-human, multicenter, open-label dose-escalation trial of ivuxolimab. The trial enrolled adults with locally advanced or metastatic head and neck squamous cell, hepatocellular, melanoma or renal cell carcinoma. Before TCR sequencing, CD4+ and CD8+ T cells were separately sorted from peripheral blood. Genomic DNA was isolated from the sorted cells so that the TCRbeta CDR3 region could be sequenced. The immunoSEQ Assay was used for sequencing of TCRbeta CDR3 regions. In its TCRdb copy, this immuneACCESS table keeps in-frame sequences only and misses some clones. Where compared with another copy, unresolved V genes explain less than half of these, and the others have no known cause. The sample data list 5,200 or so clones, and around 62% of these were observed just once. The ten largest clones take up 46% of the sample.

Trimming costs V 1 base and J 6 bases, and their ends lie 1 base apart. From the cysteine through the phenylalanine, the CDR3 covers 11 amino acids. Only CDR3 DNA is held: 33 bases, read in frame from base 1. The CDR1 and CDR2 encoded by the germline V gene are MDHEN and SYDVKM. The receptor's source is an adult with an advanced solid tumor such as melanoma, head and neck, liver or kidney cancer. The sample consisted of CD4+ or CD8+ T cells sorted from blood, taken in a trial of the OX40 agonist ivuxolimab. This sequence uses TRBV28 and TRBJ1-5, with the identity of the D gene unclear. CDR3 loop: CASSLSQPQHF. At the DNA level, the sequence is TGTGCCAGCAGTTTATCTCAGCCCCAGCATTTT.